A selection of T cell receptor beta chains follows, all from one sample in a study of shared clonotypes between healthy human individuals. The assay was immunoSEQ multiplex PCR, and TCRdb's table has in-frame clones only and misses some. Of 950,000 to 1,100,000 clones in the sample, 65% to 75% were seen once. Sequenced input: memory CD4+ T cells sorted from blood. The source is a man younger than 35 in good health. CDR3s include the opening cysteine and the closing phenylalanine or tryptophan. Fields, in order: clone size, J gene, D gene, V gene, CDR3 DNA, CDR3 protein. A D gene is named only where the DNA matches it firmly. Some rows have no size entry. The others give once, few or many, or a class for an expanded clone.

>many|TRBJ1-4|TRBD1|TRBV6-1
TGTGCCAGCAGCCTTGGACAGGTCGAAAAACTGTTTTTT
CASSLGQVEKLFF
>-|TRBJ2-2|-|TRBV10-1
TGCGCCAGCAGGTATACGAACACCGGGGAGCTGTTTTTT
CASRYTNTGELFF
>few|TRBJ1-5|-|TRBV11-2
TGTGCCAGCAGCTTAGCCAGTAGCAATCAGCCCCAGCATTTT
CASSLASSNQPQHF
>-|TRBJ1-6|-|TRBV2
TGTGCCAGCAGGAACGACCGAAGCTCCTATAATTCACCCCTCCACTTT
CASRNDRSSYNSPLHF
>-|TRBJ1-2|-|TRBV2
TGTGCCAGCAGTGAAGGGGGGAAAAACTATGGCTACACCTTC
CASSEGGKNYGYTF
>few|TRBJ2-6|-|TRBV7-2
TGTGCCAGCAGCCCGGTAGCTAACTCTGGGGCCAACGTCCTGACTTTC
CASSPVANSGANVLTF
>-|TRBJ1-3|-|TRBV2
TGTGCCAGCAGTGATCGAGGGGTCGGTGGAAACACCATATATTTT
CASSDRGVGGNTIYF
>once|TRBJ1-6|TRBD1|TRBV7-9
TGTGCCAGCAGCTTATCAGGGGGCAATTCACCCCTCCACTTT
CASSLSGGNSPLHF
>-|TRBJ1-5|-|TRBV19
TGTGCCAGTAGTATAGCGGGGGACCGGGGTCAGCCCCAGCATTTT
CASSIAGDRGQPQHF
>-|TRBJ2-5|-|TRBV6-1
TGTGCCAGCAGTGGAAGAAATTACAACCAAGAGACCCAGTACTTC
CASSGRNYNQETQYF
>-|TRBJ2-7|-|TRBV23-1
TGCGCCAGCAGTAAGGGGATAGGGAGTAATAAAACCATGAAAGGGGACGAGCAGTACTTC
CASSKGIGSNKTMKGDEQYF
>-|TRBJ1-2|-|TRBV2
TGTGCCAGCAGGCTGGACAGAACGGTCGGCTACACCTTC
CASRLDRTVGYTF
>-|TRBJ2-1|-|TRBV6-4
TGTGCCAGCAGTGCCTCTAGTTTCGGCGCGTCTGAGCAGTTCTTC
CASSASSFGASEQFF
>-|TRBJ2-1|TRBD2|TRBV11-2
TGTGCCAGCAGCTTAGTGTCTAGCGGGGGGTACTTCGCGGGGAATGAGCAGTTCTTC
CASSLVSSGGYFAGNEQFF
>-|TRBJ1-2|TRBD1|TRBV28
TGTGCCAGCAGGGAGGACAGGGTCTATGGCTACACCTTC
CASREDRVYGYTF
>-|TRBJ2-2|TRBD2|TRBV10-3
TGTGCCATCAGTGAGCATACTAGCGGGACGAACACCGGGGAGCTGTTTTTT
CAISEHTSGTNTGELFF
>once|TRBJ1-3|-|TRBV7-9
TGTGCCAGCAGCTTAGTCGCAGGGCTCGGAAACACCATATATTTT
CASSLVAGLGNTIYF
>few|TRBJ2-3|TRBD2|TRBV5-4
TGTGCCAGCAGCGGAGGACTAGCGGGAAGCACAGATACGCAGTATTTT
CASSGGLAGSTDTQYF
>-|TRBJ2-5|TRBD2|TRBV29-1
TGCAGCGTTGCCTCGGGGGGACCGGACCGAGAGACCCAGTACTTC
CSVASGGPDRETQYF
>few|TRBJ1-2|-|TRBV2
TGTGCCAGCAGTGAAAGGGATAACTATGGCTACACCTTC
CASSERDNYGYTF
>-|TRBJ1-5|-|TRBV21-1
TGTGCCAGCAGCAAAGTTAACAGTTTTAGCAATCAGCCCCAGCATTTT
CASSKVNSFSNQPQHF
>once|TRBJ1-5|-|TRBV30
TGTGCCTGGAGTGGAATACAGGGCCATCAGCCCCAGCATTTT
CAWSGIQGHQPQHF
>-|TRBJ1-5|TRBD1|TRBV29-1
TGCGGCGTCAGACAGGGCGGCAATCAGCCCCAGCATTTT
CGVRQGGNQPQHF
>-|TRBJ2-7|TRBD2|TRBV7-2
TGTGCCAGCAGCGCAACTAGCGGGAGGGCCCACGAGCAGTACTTC
CASSATSGRAHEQYF
>-|TRBJ2-5|TRBD1|TRBV5-1
TGCGCCAGCACGAAGGACAGGGAAGGAGAGACCCAGTACTTC
CASTKDREGETQYF
>many|TRBJ1-4|-|TRBV5-6
TGTGCCAGCAGCACGTATCGGACAGCAACTAATGAAAAACTGTTTTTT
CASSTYRTATNEKLFF
>-|TRBJ2-5|-|TRBV5-1
TGCGCCAGCCAATGGGGGACGAAAGAGACCCAGTACTTC
CASQWGTKETQYF
>-|TRBJ2-3|-|TRBV5-1
TGCGCCAGCAGCTTGGGGGACATCGCCACAGATACGCAGTATTTT
CASSLGDIATDTQYF
>-|TRBJ2-2|TRBD1|TRBV7-2
TGTGCCAGCAGAATGGACAGGGGAGTCGGGGAGCTGTTTTTT
CASRMDRGVGELFF
>-|TRBJ2-2|TRBD1|TRBV5-1
TGCGCCAGCAGCTCGTCCGGGACAGCGAACACCGGGGAGCTGTTTTTT
CASSSSGTANTGELFF
>few|TRBJ2-7|TRBD1|TRBV15
TGTGCCACCAGCAGAGCCGGTGGTAGGACAGGGGGCTACGAGCAGTACTTC
CATSRAGGRTGGYEQYF
>-|TRBJ1-6|-|TRBV6-5
TGTGCCAGCAGAGGGACAACCTATAATTCACCCCTCCACTTT
CASRGTTYNSPLHF
>-|TRBJ2-3|-|TRBV11-2
TGTGCCAGTAGCCTCCGGGGCGGCTCCACGGGAGATACGCAGTATTTT
CASSLRGGSTGDTQYF
>-|TRBJ1-1|-|TRBV29-1
TGCAGCGTTGGGATCAGCAGGGCTGAAGCTTTCTTT
CSVGISRAEAFF
>-|TRBJ2-5|-|TRBV7-9
TGTGCCAGCAGCCAAGGGCAGGGGATGGAGACCCAGTACTTC
CASSQGQGMETQYF